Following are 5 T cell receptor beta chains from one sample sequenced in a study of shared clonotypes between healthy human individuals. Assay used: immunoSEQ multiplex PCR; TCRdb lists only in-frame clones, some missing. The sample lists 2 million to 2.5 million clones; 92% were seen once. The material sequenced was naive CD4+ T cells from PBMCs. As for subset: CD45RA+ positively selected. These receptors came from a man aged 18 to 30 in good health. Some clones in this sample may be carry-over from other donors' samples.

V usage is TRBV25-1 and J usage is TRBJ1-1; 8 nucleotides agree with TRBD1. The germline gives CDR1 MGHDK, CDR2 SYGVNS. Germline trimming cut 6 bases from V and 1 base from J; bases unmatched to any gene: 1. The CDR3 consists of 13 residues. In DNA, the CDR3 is TGTGCCAGCAGACAGGGGGGGAACACTGAAGCTTTCTTT. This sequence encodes CASRQGGNTEAFF.

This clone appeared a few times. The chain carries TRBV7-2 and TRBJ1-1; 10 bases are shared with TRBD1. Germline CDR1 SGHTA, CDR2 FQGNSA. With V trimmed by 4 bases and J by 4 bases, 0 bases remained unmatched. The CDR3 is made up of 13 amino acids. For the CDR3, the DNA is TGTGCCAGCAGCTGGACAGGGGGCACTGAAGCTTTCTTT. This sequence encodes CASSWTGGTEAFF.

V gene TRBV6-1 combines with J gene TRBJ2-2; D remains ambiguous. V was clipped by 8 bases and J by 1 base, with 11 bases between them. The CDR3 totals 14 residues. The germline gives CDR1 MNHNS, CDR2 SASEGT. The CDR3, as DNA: TGTGCCAGCCGCTTCGACAAGAACACCGGGGAGCTGTTTTTT. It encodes CASRFDKNTGELFF.

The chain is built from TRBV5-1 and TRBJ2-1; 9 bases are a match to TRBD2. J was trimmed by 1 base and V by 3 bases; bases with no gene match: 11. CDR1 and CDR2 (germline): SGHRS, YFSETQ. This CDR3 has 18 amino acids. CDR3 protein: CASSSPAGGIPSYNEQFF. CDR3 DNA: TGCGCCAGCAGCTCCCCGGCGGGAGGGATTCCATCCTACAATGAGCAGTTCTTC.

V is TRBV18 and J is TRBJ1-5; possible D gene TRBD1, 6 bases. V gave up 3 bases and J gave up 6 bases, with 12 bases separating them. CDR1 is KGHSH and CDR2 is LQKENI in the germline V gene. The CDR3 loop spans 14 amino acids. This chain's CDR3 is CASSPGQPSQPQHF. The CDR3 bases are TGTGCCAGCTCACCCGGACAGCCGAGTCAGCCCCAGCATTTT.